Below, 22 T cell receptor beta chains from the same sample are listed, as sequenced in a study of STAT5B mutations in CD4+ large granular lymphocyte leukemia (dated by TCRdb to 2021 to 2024). To prepare the library, the immunoSEQ multiplex PCR assay was applied. TCRdb took this table from immuneACCESS and kept in-frame rearrangements with V and J called. Such tables lack part of the clones; where checked against another copy, unresolved V genes explain under half of the gap, and the rest is unexplained. The sample table lists 20,000 to 25,000 clones, 72% of them with a count of one. The ten largest clones represent about 0.6% of the sample. The material sequenced was CD4+ T cells from blood buffy coats. The receptors come from a human donor in good health.

The chain recombines TRBV2 with TRBJ1-5; no reliable D call. Germline V gene lookup returns CDR1 SNHLY and CDR2 FYNNEI. CDR3 length: 14 residues. The germline V and J ends were trimmed by 5 bases and 3 bases, with 11 bases remaining between them. This CDR3 is CASSPDGTNQPQHF. The DNA for the CDR3 is TGTGCCAGCAGTCCCGACGGTACCAATCAGCCCCAGCATTTT.

The chain joins TRBV6-5 to TRBJ2-1; no firm D call. The ends were cut back, 0 bases at V and 7 bases at J, with 10 bases in the middle. This CDR3 spans 14 amino acids. Germline CDR1 MNHEY, CDR2 SVGAGI. CDR3 nucleotide sequence: TGTGCCAGCAGTTACTCTCCCTTGAGAAATGAGCAGTTCTTC. It yields the protein CASSYSPLRNEQFF.

In this sample, this clone turned up once. This rearrangement joins TRBV7-2 to TRBJ1-2; TRBD1 aligns across 8 bases. Germline loops: CDR1 SGHTA, CDR2 FQGNSA. The CDR3 spans 14 residues. The junction had 9 bases not matched to a gene; V was cut back by 4 bases and J by 8 bases. The CDR3, as DNA: TGTGCCAGCAGCTCCTGGACAGGGAGCTTAGGCTACACCTTC. Its protein product is CASSSWTGSLGYTF.

This sequence joins TRBV29-1 and TRBJ1-2; perhaps TRBD1 as D (5 bases). In germline, CDR1 is SQVTM, CDR2 ANQGSEA. The CDR3 is 15 residues long. The V end was cut by 5 bases, the J end by 0 bases, with 16 bases between. This CDR3 reads CSVSTGTGANYGYTF. As DNA, the CDR3 is TGCAGCGTTTCAACAGGAACGGGGGCTAACTATGGCTACACCTTC.

The chain has TRBV6-1 and TRBJ1-2, with D unresolved. The CDR3 contains 14 residues. Germline assignment: CDR1 MNHNS and CDR2 SASEGT. Trimming took off 4 bases at V and 3 bases at J, with 12 bases between the two ends. The DNA of the CDR3 is TGTGCCAGCAGTGCGTCCGGGGAATACTATGGCTACACCTTC. Protein: CASSASGEYYGYTF.

V and J are TRBV6-1 and TRBJ1-3; perhaps TRBD1 as D (5 bases). Trimming removed 7 bases at V and 4 bases at J, with 17 bases between. Germline V gene sequence: CDR1 MNHNS, CDR2 SASEGT. There are 15 residues in the CDR3. CDR3 bases: TGTGCCAGCACCCCGCACATAGGGGTCGGAAACACCATATATTTT. This codes for CASTPHIGVGNTIYF.

This chain links TRBV27 with TRBJ2-7; 7 bases match TRBD2. This CDR3 is 16 amino acids long. The V gene end was trimmed by 2 bases and the J gene end by 4 bases; junction bases not matched to a gene: 11. CDR1 is MNHEY and CDR2 is SMNVEV in the germline V gene (reference sequence). The CDR3 coding sequence is TGTGCCAGCAGTTTAGTGTCCAGCGGGGTAGCTTACGAGCAGTACTTC. This gives the protein CASSLVSSGVAYEQYF.

The J gene is TRBJ1-1, the V gene TRBV2; no firm D call. CDR1 is SNHLY, CDR2 FYNNEI, per germline. Trimming cost V 6 bases and J 7 bases, with 9 bases left between them. The CDR3 runs 11 residues. The CDR3 sequence is CASRTQLEAFF. The DNA for the CDR3 is TGTGCCAGCAGAACACAGCTTGAAGCTTTCTTT.

V gene TRBV5-6 combines with J gene TRBJ2-5, with D perhaps matching TRBD1 (5 bases). The end of the DNA is better explained by TRBJ2-7, so the J call may be wrong. This CDR3 is built from 15 residues. The germline gives CDR1 SGHDT, CDR2 YYEEEE. CDR3 in amino acids: CASSLGWQGPYEQYF. CDR3 sequence (DNA): TGTGCCAGCAGCCTGGGGTGGCAGGGCCCCTACGAGCAGTACTTC.

This clone was counted once. This chain joins TRBV29-1 and TRBJ1-2; 7 bases map to TRBD1. The CDR3 is made up of 17 amino acids. CDR1 and CDR2 from the germline V gene are SQVTM and ANQGSEA. Trimming at V came to 0 bases and at J to 4 bases, leaving 14 bases not matched to a gene. This chain's CDR3 is CSVEDRTGPHYLYGYTF. The CDR3 bases are TGCAGCGTTGAAGATCGGACAGGACCGCACTATCTCTATGGCTACACCTTC. The complete variable domain, with remaining parts taken from reference TRBV29-1 and TRBJ1-2, reads SAVISQKPSRDICQRGTSLTIQCQVDSQVTMMFWYRQQPGQSLTLIATANQGSEATYESGFVIDKFPISRPNLTFSTLTVSNMSPEDSSIYLCSVEDRTGPHYLYGYTFGSGTRLTVV.

This clone was detected only a few times. This chain uses TRBV29-1 with TRBJ1-2; no clear D gene. In germline, CDR1 is SQVTM, CDR2 ANQGSEA. There are 15 residues in the CDR3. V lost 0 bases, J lost 7 bases, and 18 bases lay in between. Here the CDR3 reads CSVEDLSGKSGGYTF. DNA of the CDR3: TGCAGCGTTGAAGATCTCTCCGGGAAATCCGGTGGCTACACCTTC.

In this sample, this clone turned up a few times. The chain employs TRBV10-2 and TRBJ2-7; D not certain. The V end lost 2 bases, the J end lost 9 bases, and 8 bases lay between the germline ends. Germline loops: CDR1 WSHSY, CDR2 SAAADI. The CDR3 extends over 11 amino acids. The CDR3 is CASSELNGQYF. CDR3 DNA sequence: TGCGCCAGCAGTGAGCTGAACGGGCAGTACTTC.

The rearrangement links TRBV9 to TRBJ2-2; 8 bases line up with TRBD1. The CDR3 consists of 16 residues. V was clipped by 3 bases and J by 0 bases; unmatched bases: 4. Germline V gives CDR1 SGDLS, CDR2 YYNGEE. CDR3 residues: CASSARTGTNTGELFF. The CDR3 DNA reads as TGTGCCAGCAGCGCACGGACAGGGACGAACACCGGGGAGCTGTTTTTT.

To note about this clone: Other nucleotide sequences in the sample specify the same CDR3. The chain joins TRBV7-2 to TRBJ2-1, with a tentative D call TRBD2 (5 bases). The CDR3 is 15 amino acids. V was shortened by 1 base and J by 2 bases, with 9 bases between the two germline ends. Germline loops: CDR1 SGHTA, CDR2 FQGNSA. Written as DNA, the CDR3 is TGTGCCAGCAGCTTAGGGCCGGGGACCTACAATGAGCAGTTCTTC. Protein sequence: CASSLGPGTYNEQFF. The complete variable domain, with remaining parts taken from reference TRBV7-2 and TRBJ2-1, reads GAGVSQSPSNKVTEKGKDVELRCDPISGHTALYWYRQSLGQGLEFLIYFQGNSAPDKSGLPSDRFSAERTGGSVSTLTIQRTQQEDSAVYLCASSLGPGTYNEQFFGPGTRLTVL.

CDR3 residues: CASSFYGAGEQYF. DNA of the CDR3: TGTGCCAGCAGCTTTTATGGGGCCGGCGAGCAGTACTTC. The V and J genes are TRBV5-6 and TRBJ2-7; perhaps TRBD1 as D (5 bases). In germline, CDR1 is SGHDT, CDR2 YYEEEE. CDR3 length: 13 amino acids. Trimming cost V 2 bases and J 6 bases, with 12 bases left between them.

The rearrangement links TRBV5-1 to TRBJ1-4; TRBD1 agrees at 10 bases. V trimming: 4 bases; J trimming: 0 bases; junction bases outside the gene matches: 12. The germline V gene encodes CDR1 SGHRS and CDR2 YFSETQ. CDR3 length: 19 amino acids. DNA for the CDR3: TGCGCCAGCAGCAGGTACCCGACAGGGGGCCAAGCAACTAATGAAAAACTGTTTTTT. Translated, it gives CASSRYPTGGQATNEKLFF.

The chain has TRBV2 and TRBJ2-7; D may be TRBD1 (5 bases). The ends were cut back, 5 bases at V and 5 bases at J, with 16 bases in the middle. The CDR3 is made up of 14 amino acids. From germline, CDR1 is SNHLY and CDR2 FYNNEI. CDR3 loop: CASSLFREKDEQYF. Written as DNA, the CDR3 is TGTGCCAGCAGTTTATTCAGGGAAAAGGACGAGCAGTACTTC.

Only a few counts were recorded for this clone. The gene calls are TRBV7-9 and TRBJ2-3, with D unresolved. The CDR3 consists of 13 residues. CDR1 and CDR2 (germline): SEHNR, FQNEAQ (reference sequence). V was pared by 0 bases and J by 6 bases, with 7 bases between. The CDR3 region is CASSLARWDTQYF. DNA for the CDR3: TGTGCCAGCAGCTTAGCCCGCTGGGATACGCAGTATTTT.

This clone was seen only a few times. The chain couples TRBV7-9 to TRBJ1-5; 11 nucleotides align to TRBD1. The length of the CDR3 is 16 residues. Germline V gene lookup returns CDR1 SEHNR and CDR2 FQNEAQ (reference sequence). Trimming at V came to 3 bases and at J to 2 bases, leaving 3 bases not matched to a gene. CDR3 DNA sequence: TGTGCCAGCAGCTTGGGACAGGGGGGAGGCAATCAGCCCCAGCATTTT. Protein: CASSLGQGGGNQPQHF. Complete variable domain (other parts from reference TRBV7-9 and TRBJ1-5): DTGVSQNPRHKITKRGQNVTFRCDPISEHNRLYWYRQTLGQGPEFLTYFQNEAQLEKSRLLSDRFSAERPKGSFSTLEIQRTEQGDSAMYLCASSLGQGGGNQPQHFGDGTRLSIL.

This clone has just one count. The chain uses TRBV29-1 and TRBJ1-2; 12 bases line up with TRBD1. This CDR3 is 14 amino acids long. V was pared by 7 bases and J by 8 bases, with 11 bases of the junction left unmatched. In germline, CDR1 is SQVTM, CDR2 ANQGSEA. The CDR3: CSASLGDRGRGYTF. CDR3 bases: TGCAGCGCGTCCTTGGGGGACAGGGGGCGAGGCTACACCTTC.

The chain is built from TRBV5-4 and TRBJ2-1; 10 bases are a match to TRBD2. Trimming removed 0 bases from V and 0 bases from J; junction bases left unmatched: 3. Germline CDR1 is SGHNT and CDR2 is YYREEE (reference sequence). The CDR3 loop spans 17 amino acids. The CDR3 nucleotides are TGTGCCAGCAGCTTGGGCTTAGCGGGGGGCTCCTACAATGAGCAGTTCTTC. It encodes CASSLGLAGGSYNEQFF.

Only one count was recorded for this clone. The chain uses TRBV6-5 and TRBJ1-2; the D gene is possibly TRBD1 (6 bases). Germline V lookup: CDR1 MNHEY, CDR2 SVGAGI. The CDR3 length is 13 residues. Trimming removed 6 bases at V and 8 bases at J, with 16 bases between. The CDR3 loop reads CASRPYREGGYTF. The CDR3 DNA reads as TGTGCCAGCAGGCCCTACAGGGAGGGGGGCTACACCTTC.